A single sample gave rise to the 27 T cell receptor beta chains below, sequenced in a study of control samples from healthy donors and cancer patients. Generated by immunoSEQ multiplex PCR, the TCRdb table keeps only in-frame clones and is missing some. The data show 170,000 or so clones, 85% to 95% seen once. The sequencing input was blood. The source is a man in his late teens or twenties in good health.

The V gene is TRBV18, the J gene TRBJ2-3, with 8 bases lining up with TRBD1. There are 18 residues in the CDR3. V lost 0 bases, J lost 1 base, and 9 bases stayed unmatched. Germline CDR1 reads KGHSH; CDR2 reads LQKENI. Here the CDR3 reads CASSPPWTGKARTDTQYF. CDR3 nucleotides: TGTGCCAGCTCACCACCTTGGACAGGGAAGGCCCGCACAGATACGCAGTATTTT.

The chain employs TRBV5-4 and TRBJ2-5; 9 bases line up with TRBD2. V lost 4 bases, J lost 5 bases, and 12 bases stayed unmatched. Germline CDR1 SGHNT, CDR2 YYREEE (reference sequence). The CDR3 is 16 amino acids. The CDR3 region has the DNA TGTGCCAGCAGCACCCCCAGGCGGGGGGGCGGTGAGACCCAGTACTTC. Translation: CASSTPRRGGGETQYF.

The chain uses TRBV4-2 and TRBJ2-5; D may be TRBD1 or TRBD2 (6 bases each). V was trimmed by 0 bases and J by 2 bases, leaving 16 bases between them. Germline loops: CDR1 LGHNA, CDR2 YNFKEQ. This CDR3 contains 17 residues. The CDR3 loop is CASSQETGALPQETQYF. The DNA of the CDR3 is TGTGCCAGCAGCCAAGAAACGGGGGCCTTACCTCAAGAGACCCAGTACTTC.

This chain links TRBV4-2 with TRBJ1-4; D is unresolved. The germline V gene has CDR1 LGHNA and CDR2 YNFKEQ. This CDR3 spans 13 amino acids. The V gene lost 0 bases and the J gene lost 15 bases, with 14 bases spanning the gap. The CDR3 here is CASSQDSQDIVFF. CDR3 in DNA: TGTGCCAGCAGCCAAGATTCCCAGGATATTGTGTTTTTT.

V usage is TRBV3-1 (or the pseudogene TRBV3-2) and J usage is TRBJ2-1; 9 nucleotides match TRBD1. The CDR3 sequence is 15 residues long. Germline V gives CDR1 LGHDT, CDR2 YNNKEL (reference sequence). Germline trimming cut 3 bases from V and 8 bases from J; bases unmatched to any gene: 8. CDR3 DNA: TGTGCCAGCAGCCAGTCCCGGGACAGGGTGTATGAGCAGTTCTTC. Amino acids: CASSQSRDRVYEQFF.

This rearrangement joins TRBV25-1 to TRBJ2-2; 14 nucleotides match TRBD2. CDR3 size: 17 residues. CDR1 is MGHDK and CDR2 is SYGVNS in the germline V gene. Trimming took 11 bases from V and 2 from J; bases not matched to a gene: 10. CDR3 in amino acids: CAFGLAGGRRNTGELFF. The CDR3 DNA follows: TGTGCCTTCGGACTAGCGGGGGGCCGGCGTAACACCGGGGAGCTGTTTTTT.

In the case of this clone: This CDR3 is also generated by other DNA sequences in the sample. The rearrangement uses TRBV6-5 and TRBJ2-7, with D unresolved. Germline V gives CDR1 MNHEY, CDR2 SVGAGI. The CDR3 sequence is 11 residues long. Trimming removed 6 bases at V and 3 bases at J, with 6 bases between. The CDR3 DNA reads TGTGCCAGCAGCAATCTCTACGAGCAGTACTTC. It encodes CASSNLYEQYF.

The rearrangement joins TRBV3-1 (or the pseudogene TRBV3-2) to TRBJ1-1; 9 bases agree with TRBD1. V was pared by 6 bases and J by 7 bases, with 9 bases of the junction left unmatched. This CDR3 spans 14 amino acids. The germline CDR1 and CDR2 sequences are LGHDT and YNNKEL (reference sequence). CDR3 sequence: CASSPSTGGGEAFF. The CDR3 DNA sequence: TGTGCCAGCAGTCCTTCGACAGGGGGGGGTGAAGCTTTCTTT.

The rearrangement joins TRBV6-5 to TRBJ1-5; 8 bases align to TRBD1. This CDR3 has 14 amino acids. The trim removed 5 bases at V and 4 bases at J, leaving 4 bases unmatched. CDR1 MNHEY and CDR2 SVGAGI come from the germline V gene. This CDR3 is CASSRDRSNQPQHF. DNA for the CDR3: TGTGCCAGCAGTAGGGACAGGAGTAATCAGCCCCAGCATTTT.

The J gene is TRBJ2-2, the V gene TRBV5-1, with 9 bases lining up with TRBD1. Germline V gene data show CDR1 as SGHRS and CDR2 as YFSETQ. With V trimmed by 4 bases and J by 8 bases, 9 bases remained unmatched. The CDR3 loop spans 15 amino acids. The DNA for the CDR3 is TGCGCCAGCAGCATCACAGGGGGCGCATTTGGGGAGCTGTTTTTT. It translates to CASSITGGAFGELFF.

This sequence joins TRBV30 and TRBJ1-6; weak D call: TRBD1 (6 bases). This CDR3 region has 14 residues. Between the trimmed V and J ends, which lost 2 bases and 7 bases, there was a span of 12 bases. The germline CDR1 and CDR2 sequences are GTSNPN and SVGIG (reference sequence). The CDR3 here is CAWSTGTHNSPLHF. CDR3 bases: TGTGCCTGGAGTACCGGGACACACAATTCACCCCTCCACTTT.

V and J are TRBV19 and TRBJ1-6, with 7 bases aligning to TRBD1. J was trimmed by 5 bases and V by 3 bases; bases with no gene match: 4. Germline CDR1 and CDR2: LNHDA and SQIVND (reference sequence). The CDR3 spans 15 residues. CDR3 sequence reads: CASSIGGQNNSPLHF. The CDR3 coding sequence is TGTGCCAGTAGTATCGGGGGACAGAATAATTCACCCCTCCACTTT.

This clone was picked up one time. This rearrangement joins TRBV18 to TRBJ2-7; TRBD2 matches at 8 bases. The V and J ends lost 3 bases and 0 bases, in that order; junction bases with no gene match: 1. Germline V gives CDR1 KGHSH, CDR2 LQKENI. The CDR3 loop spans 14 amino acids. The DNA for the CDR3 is TGTGCCAGCTCACCGGGGACTAGCTCCTACGAGCAGTACTTC. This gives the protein CASSPGTSSYEQYF.

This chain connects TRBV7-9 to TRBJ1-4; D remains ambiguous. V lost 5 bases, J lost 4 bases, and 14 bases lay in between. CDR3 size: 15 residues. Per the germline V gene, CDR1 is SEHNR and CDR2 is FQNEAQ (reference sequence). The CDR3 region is CASSPRSGHNEKLFF. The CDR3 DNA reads TGTGCCAGCAGCCCACGCAGCGGCCATAATGAAAAACTGTTTTTT. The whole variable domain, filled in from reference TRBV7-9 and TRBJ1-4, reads DTGVSQNPRHKITKRGQNVTFRCDPISEHNRLYWYRQTLGQGPEFLTYFQNEAQLEKSRLLSDRFSAERPKGSFSTLEIQRTEQGDSAMYLCASSPRSGHNEKLFFGSGTQLSVL.

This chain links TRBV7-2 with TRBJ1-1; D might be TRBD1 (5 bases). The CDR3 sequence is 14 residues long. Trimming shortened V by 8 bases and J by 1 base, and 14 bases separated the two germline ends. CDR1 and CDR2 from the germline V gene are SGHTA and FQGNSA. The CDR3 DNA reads TGTGCCAGCCTGGGGGACCACGCGAACACTGAAGCTTTCTTT. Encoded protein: CASLGDHANTEAFF. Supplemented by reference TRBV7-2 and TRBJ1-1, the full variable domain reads GAGVSQSPSNKVTEKGKDVELRCDPISGHTALYWYRQSLGQGLEFLIYFQGNSAPDKSGLPSDRFSAERTGGSVSTLTIQRTQQEDSAVYLCASLGDHANTEAFFGQGTRLTVV.

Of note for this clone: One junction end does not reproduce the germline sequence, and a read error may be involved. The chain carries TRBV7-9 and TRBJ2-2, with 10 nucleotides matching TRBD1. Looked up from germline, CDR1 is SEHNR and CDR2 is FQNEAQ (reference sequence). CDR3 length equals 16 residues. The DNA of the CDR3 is TGTGCCAGCACCTTAGGTCGGACAGGGGGCACCGGGGAGCTGTTTTTT. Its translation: CASTLGRTGGTGELFF.

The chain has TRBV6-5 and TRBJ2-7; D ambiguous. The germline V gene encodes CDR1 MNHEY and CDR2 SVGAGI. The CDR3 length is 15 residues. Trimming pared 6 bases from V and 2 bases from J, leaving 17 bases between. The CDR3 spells CASRTLSTGTYEQYF. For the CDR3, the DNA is TGTGCCAGCAGGACCCTTTCGACCGGTACCTACGAGCAGTACTTC.

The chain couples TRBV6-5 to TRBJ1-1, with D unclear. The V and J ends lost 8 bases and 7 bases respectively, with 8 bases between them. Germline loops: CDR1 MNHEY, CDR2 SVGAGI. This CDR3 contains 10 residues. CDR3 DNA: TGTGCCAGCGAGGCCGGTGAAGCTTTCTTT. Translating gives CASEAGEAFF.

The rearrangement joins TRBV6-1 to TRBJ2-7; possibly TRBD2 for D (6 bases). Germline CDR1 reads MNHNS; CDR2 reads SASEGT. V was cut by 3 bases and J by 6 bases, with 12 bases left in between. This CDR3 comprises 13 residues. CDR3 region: CASSDPTSSEQYF. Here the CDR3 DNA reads TGTGCCAGCAGTGATCCGACTAGTTCCGAGCAGTACTTC.

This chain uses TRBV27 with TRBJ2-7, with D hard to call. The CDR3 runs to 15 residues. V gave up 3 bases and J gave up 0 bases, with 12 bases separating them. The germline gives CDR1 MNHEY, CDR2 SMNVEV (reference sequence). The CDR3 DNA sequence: TGTGCCAGCAGTTTTGCGGTGACGAGCTCCTACGAGCAGTACTTC. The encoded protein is CASSFAVTSSYEQYF.

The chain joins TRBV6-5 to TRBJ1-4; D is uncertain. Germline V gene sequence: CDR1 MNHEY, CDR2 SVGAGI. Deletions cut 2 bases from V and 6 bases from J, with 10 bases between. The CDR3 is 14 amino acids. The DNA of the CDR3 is TGTGCCAGCAGTTACCCAGGTTGGGATGAAAAACTGTTTTTT. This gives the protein CASSYPGWDEKLFF.

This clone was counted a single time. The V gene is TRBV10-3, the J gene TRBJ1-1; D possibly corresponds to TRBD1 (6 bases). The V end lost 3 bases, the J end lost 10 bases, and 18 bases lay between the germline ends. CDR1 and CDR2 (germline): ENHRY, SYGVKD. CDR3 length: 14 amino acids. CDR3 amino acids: CAISDDRKTVGAFF. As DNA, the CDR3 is TGTGCCATCAGTGACGACAGGAAAACGGTTGGAGCTTTCTTT.

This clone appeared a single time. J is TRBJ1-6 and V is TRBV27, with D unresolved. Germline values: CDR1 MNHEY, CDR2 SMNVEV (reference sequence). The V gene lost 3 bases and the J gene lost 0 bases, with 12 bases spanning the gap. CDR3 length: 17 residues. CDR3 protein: CASSFRPASSYNSPLHF. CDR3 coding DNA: TGTGCCAGCAGTTTTAGGCCAGCGAGCTCCTATAATTCACCCCTCCACTTT.

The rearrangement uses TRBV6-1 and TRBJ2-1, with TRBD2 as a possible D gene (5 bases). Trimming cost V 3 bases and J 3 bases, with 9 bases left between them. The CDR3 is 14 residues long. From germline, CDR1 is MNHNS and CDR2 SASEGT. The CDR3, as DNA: TGTGCCAGCAGTGATAGGGCGGGCTACAATGAGCAGTTCTTC. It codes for CASSDRAGYNEQFF.

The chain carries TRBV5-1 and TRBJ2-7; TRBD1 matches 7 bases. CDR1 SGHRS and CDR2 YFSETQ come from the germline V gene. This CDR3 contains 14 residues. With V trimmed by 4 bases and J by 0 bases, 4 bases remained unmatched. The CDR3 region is CASSPRQGSYEQYF. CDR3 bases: TGCGCCAGCAGCCCTAGACAGGGCTCCTACGAGCAGTACTTC.

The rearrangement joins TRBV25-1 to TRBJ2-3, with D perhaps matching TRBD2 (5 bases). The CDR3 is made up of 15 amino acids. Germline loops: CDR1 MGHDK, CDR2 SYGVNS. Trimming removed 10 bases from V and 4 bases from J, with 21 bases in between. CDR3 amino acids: CATSSSAERADTQYF. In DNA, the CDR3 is TGTGCCACCTCATCTAGTGCCGAGAGGGCAGATACGCAGTATTTT.

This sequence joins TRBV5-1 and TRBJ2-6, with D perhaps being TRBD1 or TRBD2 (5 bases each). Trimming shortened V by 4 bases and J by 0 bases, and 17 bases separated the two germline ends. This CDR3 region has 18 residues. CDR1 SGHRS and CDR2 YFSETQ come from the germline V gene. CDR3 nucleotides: TGCGCCAGCAGCATACTTCGGGACGCCTCCTCTGGGGCCAACGTCCTGACTTTC. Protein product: CASSILRDASSGANVLTF.